Here is one TCR beta chain with its context. The target antigen is unknown. The primer mix had 60 Vbeta and 13 Jbeta primers. Sequencing was performed with immunoSEQ multiplex PCR; in TCRdb, only in-frame clones are kept and a portion is missing. The table lists about 90,000 clones, under 85% of them singletons. The sample comes from a study of cytomegalovirus exposure and HLA in healthy donors. Whole-study results and caveats: Presence/absence analyses assumed roughly uniform sequencing depth across donors. HLA allele associations emerged for around 16,000 TCR beta sequences in a later analysis, at 0.05 false discovery rate.

CDR1 and CDR2 from the germline V gene are SGHTA and FQGNSA. V lost 1 base and J 9 bases, leaving 16 bases between the germline ends. The CDR3 runs to 14 residues. The chain carries TRBV7-2 and TRBJ2-7; a weak D match, TRBD1 (5 bases). This receptor was obtained from a man younger than 45 in good health and CMV-seronegative. Sequenced input: PBMCs. The CDR3 spells CASSLVPGKGSQYF. The CDR3 coding sequence is TGTGCCAGCAGCTTAGTGCCAGGGAAAGGTTCGCAGTACTTC.